This is a list of T cell receptor beta chains from one sample in a study of spatial heterogeneity in lung cancer. A single record per CDR3 protein comes from TCRdb applying MiXCR to the 5' RACE reads. The sample has thousands of distinct CDR3 sequences, roughly 16% seen once. The sample consisted of normal lung tissue next to the tumor, taken at surgery. These receptors all come from a male donor with early-stage non-small cell lung cancer. Both conserved end residues are part of each CDR3. D genes are given only for firm matches. The size entry is marked missing in some rows and otherwise reads once, few, many or a size class.

17	many	TRBV18	TRBJ2-2	TRBD1	CASSPTGVTLNTGELFF	TGTGCCAGCTCCCCGACAGGGGTCACCTTGAACACCGGGGAGCTGTTTTTT
16	medium-sized	TRBV5-1	TRBJ2-5	.	CASSPADQWPKETQYF	TGCGCCAGCAGCCCGGCGGACCAGTGGCCCAAAGAGACCCAGTACTTC
11	.	TRBV5-1	TRBJ2-7	.	CASSPGQEQYF	TGCGCCAGCAGCCCCGGACAGGAGCAGTACTTC
12	.	TRBV6-5	TRBJ1-2	TRBD1	CASRTGEAGYTF	TGTGCCAGCAGGACAGGGGAAGCTGGCTACACCTTC
14	.	TRBV27	TRBJ1-1	TRBD1	CASSPTGVTTEAFF	TGTGCCAGCAGTCCCACAGGGGTCACCACTGAAGCTTTCTTT
14	.	TRBV6-5	TRBJ2-1	.	CASSVAWGFNEQFF	TGTGCCAGCAGTGTGGCCTGGGGATTCAATGAGCAGTTCTTC
16	.	TRBV6-2/TRBV6-3	TRBJ2-1	TRBD2	CASSLALAGGYNEQFF	TGTGCCAGCAGTCTGGCGCTAGCGGGGGGGTACAATGAGCAGTTCTTC
12	medium-sized	TRBV6-1	TRBJ1-6	.	CASRVGSSPLHF	TGTGCCAGCAGAGTAGGTAGTTCACCCCTCCACTTT
14	few	TRBV4-1	TRBJ2-1	TRBD1	CASTPPTGTDEQFF	TGCGCCAGCACCCCTCCGACAGGGACCGATGAGCAGTTCTTC
13	.	TRBV29-1	TRBJ2-5	TRBD2	CSVEREAGETQYF	TGCAGCGTCGAGCGGGAGGCCGGGGAGACCCAGTACTTC
13	few	TRBV2	TRBJ2-3	.	CASSEEGSDTQYF	TGTGCCAGCAGTGAAGAGGGGTCAGATACGCAGTATTTT
14	.	TRBV7-2	TRBJ1-5	.	CASSLAGVGQPQHF	TGTGCCAGCAGCTTAGCTGGGGTCGGGCAGCCCCAGCATTTT
14	many	TRBV20-1	TRBJ2-1	.	CSAETGQGYNEQFF	TGCAGTGCGGAGACGGGGCAGGGCTACAATGAGCAGTTCTTC
13	.	TRBV11-2	TRBJ2-7	.	CASSLDHQYEQYF	TGTGCCAGCAGCTTAGATCACCAGTACGAGCAGTACTTC